This record covers a single T cell receptor beta chain. V dropped 4 bases and J dropped 13 bases, with 22 bases sitting between them. Germline V gives CDR1 SGHVS, CDR2 FQNEAQ. This CDR3 region has 14 residues. This specimen belongs to a study of control samples from healthy donors and cancer patients. Method: immunoSEQ multiplex PCR; TCRdb's copy keeps in-frame clones and lacks some. This table holds 95,000 to 130,000 clones, about 93% found once. The V call is TRBV7-8, the J call TRBJ1-2, with D perhaps TRBD1 (5 bases). The sequenced sample consisted of blood. This sequence originates from a man aged 25 to 40 in good health. For the CDR3, the DNA is TGTGCCAGCAGCTCCGGATTGTGGGGCAGTCAAAGCACCTTC. Translation: CASSSGLWGSQSTF.